This TCR beta chain was documented in a study of blood T cell repertoires in COVID-19 (dated by TCRdb to the early 2020s). About the full investigation: Samples from collaborators originated in the United States, Italy and Spain and spanned both the acute and convalescent phases of COVID-19. The repertoires were released in a freely available public database meant as a resource for research on the immune response to SARS-CoV-2. Sample metadata almost always included a de-identified subject ID, COVID-19 status, age in years and sex. The samples were drawn from two sources: the first 160 participants of the ongoing ImmuneRACE study, and fewer than 1,500 subjects contributed by 6 global collaborators. The dataset comprised deeply sampled blood TCRbeta repertoires from subjects exposed to, actively infected with, or recovered from COVID-19. The prospective study material was composed of cDNA or gDNA derived from T cells, B-cell-depleted T cells, or PBMCs. Where available, HLA class I and class II types were taken from metadata supplied by the sample provider and were not determined by assay-based typing. Broader findings and caveats from the paper: The amount of clinical and demographic metadata varied by source and participant and was provided uncurated.

TCRbeta CDR3 regions were amplified from genomic DNA using the immunoSEQ Assay, a bias-controlled multiplex PCR. Under the source paper's analysis protocol: Within the assay, amplification of reference gene primers was used to estimate how many nucleated cells each sample contained. To quantify the absolute abundance of each unique TCRbeta CDR3 rearrangement, sequence reads were collapsed and filtered. For each sample, productive Simpson clonality was calculated by taking the square root of Simpson's diversity index across productive rearrangements. In its TCRdb copy, this immuneACCESS table keeps in-frame sequences only and misses some clones. Where compared with another copy, unresolved V genes explain less than half of these, and the others have no known cause. That table supplies the V and J calls and clone size; D and trimming were determined from the DNA. The sample table holds 84,000 or so clones, of which 80% were seen once. The ten biggest clones cover approximately 12% of the sample.

The CDR3 covers 22 residues, taking in both the cysteine and the phenylalanine. Only the CDR3 DNA stays, 66 bases, in frame from base 1. This clone was seen a handful of times. Its specific antigen is unknown. No base quality values were provided; no much bigger clone lies one nucleotide off. Whole blood was collected in K2EDTA tubes by collaborating institutions according to the institutions' own protocols. For TCRbeta analysis, collaborators shipped samples as frozen whole blood, isolated PBMCs, or DNA extracted from either of those sample types. The receptor was isolated from a woman in her 40s with active or convalescent COVID-19. The chain is assembled from TRBV21-1 and TRBJ1-1; the table assigns TRBD1, which was not confirmed against the DNA. TRBV21-1 is described as a pseudogene. The sample was peripheral blood. The sequenced DNA is TGTGCCCAGTACGCAGCTATCGGTCGCCGGGTGGGACAGGGATACATGAACACTGAAGCTTTCTTT. The resulting protein is CAQYAAIGRRVGQGYMNTEAFF.